These 8 T cell receptor beta chains originate from one sample sequenced in a study of blood T cell repertoires in COVID-19 (dated by TCRdb to the early 2020s). Library generation was performed with the immunoSEQ multiplex PCR assay. This immuneACCESS table, as held by TCRdb, lists in-frame sequences with V and J called but not all clones. Of the missing ones, under half trace to an unresolved V gene in checked studies; the others have no known cause. This sample is represented by 100,000 to 150,000 clones; 88% of them were singletons. The ten top clones hold over 1.5% of the sample. Sequencing used peripheral blood. The receptors stem from a human donor in a cohort sampled during active COVID-19.

The chain uses TRBV7-8 and TRBJ2-7; no reliable D call. The CDR3 sequence is 14 residues long. The V gene's germline CDR1 is SGHVS and CDR2 FQNEAQ. Trimming took off 5 bases at V and 0 bases at J, with 11 bases between the two ends. The CDR3 loop reads CASSPVSNSYEQYF. CDR3 sequence (DNA): TGTGCCAGCAGCCCAGTTTCGAACTCCTACGAGCAGTACTTC.

The chain employs TRBV6-1 and TRBJ2-7; TRBD1 might be the D (5 bases). Germline CDR1 is MNHNS and CDR2 is SASEGT. V lost 0 bases and J lost 2, with 11 bases in between. This CDR3 contains 15 residues. The CDR3 region is CASSEAPTVPYEQYF. CDR3 DNA sequence: TGTGCCAGCAGTGAAGCGCCGACAGTTCCCTACGAGCAGTACTTC.

V usage is TRBV29-1 and J usage is TRBJ1-1; no firm D call. Germline CDR1 reads SQVTM; CDR2 reads ANQGSEA. V lost 4 bases and J lost 0, with 12 bases in between. This CDR3 has 14 amino acids. The CDR3 spells CSVGGGSMNTEAFF. The CDR3, as DNA: TGCAGCGTTGGCGGCGGATCCATGAACACTGAAGCTTTCTTT.

The chain recombines TRBV27 with TRBJ2-6; D remains ambiguous. The CDR3 is 14 amino acids. V lost 5 bases to trimming and J lost 0 bases, with 5 bases between them. Germline CDR1 MNHEY, CDR2 SMNVEV (reference sequence). The CDR3 region is CASSPLSGANVLTF. Here the CDR3 DNA reads TGTGCCAGCAGTCCCCTCTCTGGGGCCAACGTCCTGACTTTC.

The chain employs TRBV4-1 and TRBJ2-7; 7 bases agree with TRBD1. This CDR3 has 18 residues. CDR1 and CDR2 (germline): MGHRA, YSYEKL. J was trimmed by 0 bases and V by 4 bases; bases with no gene match: 15. In nucleotides, the CDR3 is TGCGCCAGCAGCCGCCACCCGCTGAAACAGGGGATCTCCTACGAGCAGTACTTC. Protein: CASSRHPLKQGISYEQYF.

The rearrangement uses TRBV3-1 (or the pseudogene TRBV3-2) and TRBJ1-6; 9 nucleotides match TRBD1. Germline CDR1 LGHDT, CDR2 YNNKEL (reference sequence). The V and J ends lost 3 bases and 2 bases, in that order; junction bases with no gene match: 5. The CDR3 runs to 17 residues. CDR3 DNA sequence: TGTGCCAGCAGCCAGAGGACAGGGGTTGCCTATAATTCACCCCTCCACTTT. It encodes CASSQRTGVAYNSPLHF.

This rearrangement joins TRBV19 to TRBJ2-5, with D possibly TRBD2 on 5 matching bases. The CDR3 runs 15 residues. Germline V gives CDR1 LNHDA, CDR2 SQIVND (reference sequence). V was cut by 10 bases and J by 5 bases, with 23 bases left in between. CDR3 protein: CATQGSASGVETQYF. Here the CDR3 DNA reads TGTGCCACCCAAGGGAGCGCCTCGGGTGTGGAGACCCAGTACTTC.

The chain joins TRBV6-1 to TRBJ2-1; weak D call: TRBD2 (6 bases). In germline, CDR1 is MNHNS, CDR2 SASEGT. V gave up 1 base and J gave up 14 bases, with 9 bases separating them. The CDR3 extends over 11 amino acids. This CDR3 reads CASSEVGLEFF. The CDR3 region has the DNA TGTGCCAGCAGTGAAGTGGGACTGGAGTTCTTC.